This TCR beta chain was observed in a study of blood T cell repertoires in COVID-19. The wider study: COVID-19 samples from acute and convalescent phases originated in the United States, Italy and Spain.

Libraries were prepared by immunoSEQ multiplex PCR; TCRdb keeps only in-frame clonotypes and omits some of them. The table shows roughly 250,000 clones, with 80% to 90% occurring only once. V lost 6 bases and J 5 bases, leaving 16 bases between the germline ends. CDR3 size: 14 residues. The V gene's germline CDR1 is SNHLY and CDR2 FYNNEI. The chain is built from TRBV2 and TRBJ1-1; D uncertain. The clonotype was recovered from a woman between 18 and 30 years old who had recovered from COVID-19. Specimen: PBMCs or T cells enriched from blood (not recorded which). In DNA, the CDR3 is TGTGCCAGCAGACCCCCCGGCCAGCGAACTGAAGCTTTCTTT. This encodes CASRPPGQRTEAFF. The full variable domain, with the rest looked up from reference TRBV2 and TRBJ1-1, is EPEVTQTPSHQVTQMGQEVILRCVPISNHLYFYWYRQILGQKVEFLVSFYNNEISEKSEIFDDQFSVERPDGSNFTLKIRSTKLEDSAMYFCASRPPGQRTEAFFGQGTRLTVV.